Each of the 19 T cell receptor beta chains below was sequenced from the same sample in a study of blood T cell repertoires in COVID-19. Assay used: immunoSEQ multiplex PCR; TCRdb lists only in-frame clones, some missing. The data contain about 44,000 clones, 70% to 90% of them seen just once; the ten biggest clones take up 15%. Sequenced sample: peripheral blood. The receptors shown here come from a man between 65 and 85 years old with active COVID-19.

The chain couples TRBV11-2 to TRBJ1-2; maybe TRBD1 (6 bases). The V and J ends lost 5 bases and 6 bases respectively, with 13 bases between them. The V gene's germline CDR1 is SGHAT and CDR2 FQNNGV. The CDR3 is 13 amino acids. This CDR3 reads CASSRGQLNGYTF. The CDR3 nucleotides read TGTGCCAGCAGCCGGGGACAACTAAATGGCTACACCTTC. Looking up the rest from reference TRBV11-2 and TRBJ1-2 gives the full variable domain: EAGVAQSPRYKIIEKRQSVAFWCNPISGHATLYWYQQILGQGPKLLIQFQNNGVVDDSQLPKDRFSAERLKGVDSTLKIQPAKLEDSAVYLCASSRGQLNGYTFGSGTRLTVV.

The genes are TRBV9 and TRBJ2-1; 12 bases agree with TRBD1. The CDR3 has 16 amino acids. Germline trimming cut 6 bases from V and 7 bases from J; bases unmatched to any gene: 11. Germline V gene lookup returns CDR1 SGDLS and CDR2 YYNGEE. CDR3 loop: CASTPAGTGGLNEQFF. CDR3 nucleotides: TGTGCCAGCACCCCTGCTGGGACAGGGGGCTTGAATGAGCAGTTCTTC.

The rearrangement links TRBV11-2 to TRBJ2-3; perhaps TRBD2 as D (5 bases). V was cut by 5 bases and J by 6 bases, with 18 bases left in between. There are 15 residues in the CDR3. The germline gives CDR1 SGHAT, CDR2 FQNNGV. CDR3 coding DNA: TGTGCCAGCAGCACGACTTCAGAAAGGAGGGATACGCAGTATTTT. Protein: CASSTTSERRDTQYF. Based on the CDR3 plus reference TRBV11-2 and TRBJ2-3, the full variable domain is EAGVAQSPRYKIIEKRQSVAFWCNPISGHATLYWYQQILGQGPKLLIQFQNNGVVDDSQLPKDRFSAERLKGVDSTLKIQPAKLEDSAVYLCASSTTSERRDTQYFGPGTRLTVL.

This clone was seen more than once but under ten times. The chain employs TRBV11-2 and TRBJ1-3, with D unresolved. V was pared by 4 bases and J by 3 bases, with 10 bases between. The germline CDR1 and CDR2 sequences are SGHAT and FQNNGV. CDR3 length: 14 amino acids. The CDR3 reads CASSSRMFGNTIYF. The CDR3, as DNA: TGTGCCAGCAGCTCCAGGATGTTTGGAAACACCATATATTTT.

The V and J genes are TRBV24-1 and TRBJ2-7; TRBD1 is a possible D gene (5 bases). Trimming pared 7 bases from V and 3 bases from J, leaving 18 bases between. In germline, CDR1 is KGHDR, CDR2 SFDVKD. This CDR3 is built from 15 residues. The CDR3 DNA reads as TGTGCCACCAGCCCAGGGAACCAAAGACACTACGAGCAGTACTTC. Translating it yields CATSPGNQRHYEQYF.

The chain carries TRBV27 and TRBJ2-2; TRBD2 agrees at 7 bases. This CDR3 has 16 amino acids. Germline V gene sequence: CDR1 MNHEY, CDR2 SMNVEV (reference sequence). Trimming cost V 5 bases and J 2 bases; bases outside gene matches: 8. CDR3 in amino acids: CASSVAAGLNTGELFF. CDR3 in DNA: TGTGCCAGCAGTGTTGCAGCGGGACTTAACACCGGGGAGCTGTTTTTT.

The DNA of the CDR3 is TGCGCCAGCAGCTTGGCTGACAGGAATCGTGGAAACACCATATATTTT. Translating it yields CASSLADRNRGNTIYF. The chain employs TRBV5-1 and TRBJ1-3, with D maybe TRBD1 (6 bases). The CDR3 length is 16 residues. Germline V gene data show CDR1 as SGHRS and CDR2 as YFSETQ. Trimming stripped 0 bases from V and 3 bases from J, with 13 bases between.

The table lists this clone with a count of one. At one boundary the junction diverges from the germline segment, which might be a read error. CDR3 sequence: CASSLDSWNSLLHF. The CDR3 nucleotides are TGTGCCAGCAGCCTCGACTCGTGGAATTCACTCCTCCACTTT. The chain recombines TRBV13 with TRBJ1-6; no reliable D call. The CDR3 extends over 14 amino acids. Germline CDR1 PRHDT, CDR2 FYEKMQ (reference sequence). Full variable domain (outside the CDR3, taken from reference TRBV13 and TRBJ1-6): AAGVIQSPRHLIKEKRETATLKCYPIPRHDTVYWYQQGPGQDPQFLISFYEKMQSDKGSIPDRFSAQQFSDYHSELNMSSLELGDSALYFCASSLDSWNSLLHFGNGTRLTVT.

The J gene is TRBJ2-3, the V gene TRBV14; D is possibly TRBD2 (5 bases). The germline CDR1 and CDR2 sequences are SGHDN and FVKESK. This CDR3 contains 14 residues. V lost 3 bases and J lost 2, with 9 bases in between. CDR3 protein: CASSHQRHTDTQYF. The DNA for the CDR3 is TGTGCCAGCAGCCATCAGCGGCACACAGATACGCAGTATTTT.

This sequence joins TRBV7-9 and TRBJ2-7, with 9 bases that match TRBD1. The CDR3 totals 12 residues. In germline, CDR1 is SEHNR, CDR2 FQNEAQ (reference sequence). The J segment lost 4 bases and the V segment lost 5 bases, leaving 0 bases of the junction unmatched. The CDR3 bases are TGTGCCAGCAGCGGACAGGGGTACGAGCAGTACTTC. Translated: CASSGQGYEQYF.

In its sample, this clone was seen once. V and J are TRBV24-1 and TRBJ2-5; 11 bases line up with TRBD2. Germline-derived CDR1 and CDR2 are KGHDR and SFDVKD. V was pared by 2 bases and J by 4 bases, with 14 bases of the junction left unmatched. CDR3 length: 19 amino acids. The CDR3, as DNA: TGTGCCACCAGTGATTCTAGCGGGGGGCAACCGGGGTCCGGAGAGACCCAGTACTTC. Translation: CATSDSSGGQPGSGETQYF.

This chain uses TRBV6-4 with TRBJ1-1; 10 bases match TRBD1. V shed 0 bases, J shed 0 bases, and the junction held 4 bases outside the gene matches. There are 17 residues in the CDR3. In germline, CDR1 is MRHNA, CDR2 SNTAGT. The DNA for the CDR3 is TGTGCCAGCAGTGACTCGAGAGGGACAGGGGTGAACACTGAAGCTTTCTTT. Translation: CASSDSRGTGVNTEAFF.

This chain joins TRBV11-2 and TRBJ1-6; D is unresolved. V lost 1 base to trimming and J lost 10 bases, with 14 bases between them. This CDR3 has 15 amino acids. Germline V gene lookup returns CDR1 SGHAT and CDR2 FQNNGV. The CDR3 is CASSLGVGVQSPLHF. The CDR3 region has the DNA TGTGCCAGCAGCTTAGGAGTGGGCGTTCAATCACCCCTCCACTTT.

This clone was counted a single time. The chain couples TRBV12-3 or TRBV12-4 to TRBJ1-2; 7 positions match TRBD1. V shed 3 bases and J 5 bases; nucleotides not matched to a gene: 3. This CDR3 comprises 13 residues. CDR3 sequence reads: CASSFDRDYGYTF. The DNA of the CDR3 is TGTGCCAGCAGTTTCGACAGGGATTATGGCTACACCTTC.

The rearrangement uses TRBV2 and TRBJ2-1; no firm D call. Between the trimmed V and J ends, which lost 3 bases and 4 bases, there was a span of 13 bases. The CDR3 has 15 amino acids. Germline V gives CDR1 SNHLY, CDR2 FYNNEI. CDR3 bases: TGTGCCAGCAGTGAGTCTGTCTCACAGTACAATGAGCAGTTCTTC. It yields the protein CASSESVSQYNEQFF.

The chain couples TRBV6-6 to TRBJ2-1; 8 nucleotides line up with TRBD2. Trimming cost V 5 bases and J 4 bases; bases outside gene matches: 16. The CDR3 is 18 residues long. The germline V gene has CDR1 MNHNY and CDR2 SVGAGI (reference sequence). The CDR3 region has the DNA TGTGCCAGCAGTCGAAGCTACTGGACTAGCAGGGATTACAATGAGCAGTTCTTC. Translating it yields CASSRSYWTSRDYNEQFF.

V and J are TRBV6-2 or TRBV6-3 and TRBJ2-3; 8 nucleotides match TRBD2. Trimming took 6 bases from V and 4 from J; bases not matched to a gene: 15. From germline, CDR1 is MNHEY and CDR2 SVGEGT. The length of the CDR3 is 17 residues. This CDR3 reads CASSPPPGGGRADTQYF. The CDR3 DNA is TGTGCCAGCAGCCCTCCCCCGGGAGGGGGGCGTGCAGATACGCAGTATTTT.

The chain has TRBV15 and TRBJ1-5; D gene uncertain. The CDR3 loop spans 12 amino acids. Germline V gene data show CDR1 as LNHNV and CDR2 as YYDKDF (reference sequence). With 0 bases removed from V and 12 bases from J, the gap between germline ends came to 9 bases. The CDR3 region has the DNA TGTGCCACCAGCAGAGATAAAAGTAGCCAGCATTTT. As protein: CATSRDKSSQHF.

The chain links TRBV7-3 to TRBJ2-5; D might be TRBD2 (5 bases). V was pared by 2 bases and J by 2 bases, with 6 bases between. CDR1 and CDR2 from the germline V gene are SGHTA and FQGTGA. This CDR3 has 13 residues. The CDR3 sequence: CASSLLAQETQYF. In nucleotides, the CDR3 is TGTGCCAGCAGCTTACTAGCTCAAGAGACCCAGTACTTC.